The clone carrying this T cell receptor beta chain has only a few counts. What it binds is not known. Healthy bone marrow donors made up the donor group. With 0 bases clipped from V and 14 bases from J, the junction kept 16 bases outside the gene matches. The CDR3 spans 17 residues. CDR1 and CDR2 (germline): MGHRA, YSYEKL. The sample belongs to a study of cytomegalovirus exposure and HLA in healthy donors. Study observations and caveats: Later analysis suggested links between common viral pathogens and several top significant clusters.

PCR used 60 Vbeta primers and 13 Jbeta primers. Sequenced by immunoSEQ multiplex PCR; TCRdb stores in-frame clones only, minus some. Of 150,000 to 200,000 clones listed, approximately 85% are singletons. Sequenced input: PBMCs. This clonotype originated in a man aged 18 to 35 in good health and CMV-seronegative. V is TRBV4-1 and J is TRBJ2-1, with TRBD2 matching 10 bases. The CDR3 region has the DNA TGCGCCAGCAGCCAAGATTCCCGGGCTAGCGGGGGAAAAAACGAGTTCTTC. This encodes CASSQDSRASGGKNEFF.